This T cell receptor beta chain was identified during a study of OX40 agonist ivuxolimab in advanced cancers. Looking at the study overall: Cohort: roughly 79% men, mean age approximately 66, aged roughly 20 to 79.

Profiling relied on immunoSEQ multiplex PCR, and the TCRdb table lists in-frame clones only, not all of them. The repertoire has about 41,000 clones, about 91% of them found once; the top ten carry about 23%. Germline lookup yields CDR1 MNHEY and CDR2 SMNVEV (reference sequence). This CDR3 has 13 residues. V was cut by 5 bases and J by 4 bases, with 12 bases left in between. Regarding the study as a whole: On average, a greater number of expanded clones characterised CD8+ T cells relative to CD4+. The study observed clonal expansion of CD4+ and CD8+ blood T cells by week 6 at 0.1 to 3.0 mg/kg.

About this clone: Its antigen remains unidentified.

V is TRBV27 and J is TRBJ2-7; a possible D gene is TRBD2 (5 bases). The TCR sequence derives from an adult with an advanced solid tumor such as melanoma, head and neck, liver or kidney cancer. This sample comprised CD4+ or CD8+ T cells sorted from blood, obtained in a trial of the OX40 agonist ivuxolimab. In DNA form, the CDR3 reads TGTGCCAGCAGTCCGGGGATTTCTTACGAGCAGTACTTC. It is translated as CASSPGISYEQYF.